This TCR beta chain was found in a study of cytomegalovirus exposure and HLA in healthy donors. PCR amplification relied on 60 Vbeta primers (plus 13 Jbeta primers). Measured with immunoSEQ multiplex PCR; TCRdb has only the in-frame clones, and not every one. The repertoire holds 35,000 or so clones, roughly 76% seen once, with approximately 9.4% in the top ten. Donors likely had unrecorded immune exposures despite being nominally healthy when sampled. The germline CDR1 and CDR2 sequences are LGHNA and YSLEER. The CDR3 extends over 13 amino acids. V was shortened by 0 bases and J by 4 bases, with 7 bases between the two germline ends.

The receptor comes from a middle-aged woman in good health and CMV-seronegative. The chain recombines TRBV4-3 with TRBJ2-7, with D tentatively TRBD1 (5 bases). The sample was PBMCs. As DNA, the CDR3 is TGCGCCAGCAGCCAAGATCAGGGTTACGAGCAGTACTTC. Translating it yields CASSQDQGYEQYF.